This passage covers 32 T cell receptor beta chains from one sample sequenced in a study of human T cells and chemical hapten exposure. TCRdb analysed the RACE reads with MiXCR anew, one entry per CDR3 protein. The sample lists about 130,000 distinct CDR3 sequences; approximately 9.5% were seen once. Time point denoted: healthy volunteer bleed at 2 weeks. Total RNA was isolated from whole blood that had not been fractionated. Sample: whole blood. These receptors came from a male donor in good health. Some clones in this sample may be carry-over from other donors' samples.

For the CDR3, the DNA is TGTGCCAGCAGTGAACTCGGCGGGGGTAGACTCTCCTACGAGCAGTACTTC. Translating gives CASSELGGGRLSYEQYF. The chain recombines TRBV6-1 with TRBJ2-7, with 7 positions matching TRBD2. This CDR3 contains 17 residues. The V gene's germline CDR1 is MNHNS and CDR2 SASEGT. V was pared by 2 bases and J by 0 bases, with 10 bases of the junction left unmatched.

Many counts were recorded for this clonotype. The V call is TRBV7-9, the J call TRBJ1-1; D uncertain. CDR1 SEHNR and CDR2 FQNEAQ come from the germline V gene (reference sequence). This CDR3 has 14 amino acids. The V end lost 1 base, the J end lost 1 base, and 7 bases lay between the germline ends. CDR3 residues: CASSLGAKNTEAFF. CDR3 DNA sequence: TGTGCCAGCAGCTTAGGAGCTAAGAACACTGAAGCTTTCTTT.

This clonotype occurred a few times. The rearrangement joins TRBV6-1 to TRBJ1-1; a weak D match, TRBD1 (5 bases). The CDR3 has 15 amino acids. V was cut by 2 bases and J by 5 bases, with 15 bases left in between. Germline values: CDR1 MNHNS, CDR2 SASEGT. CDR3 sequence reads: CASSEPQGSGTEAFF. DNA of the CDR3: TGTGCCAGCAGTGAACCGCAGGGATCGGGTACTGAAGCTTTCTTT.

This clonotype has at least ten counts. A junction end diverges from the germline sequence, so it may reflect a read error. This rearrangement joins TRBV5-4 to TRBJ2-7; D may be TRBD2 (6 bases). This CDR3 has 15 residues. From germline, CDR1 is SGHNT and CDR2 YYREEE (reference sequence). The CDR3 nucleotides are TGTGCCAGCAGCTTGCTGGTCCGTGGCGTGGGCAGGGAGGCATTC. Its protein product is CASSLLVRGVGREAF.

This clonotype came up many times. The chain couples TRBV19 to TRBJ1-5, with TRBD1 matching over 10 bases. V gave up 6 bases and J gave up 4 bases; unmatched junction bases: 6. The germline V gene has CDR1 LNHDA and CDR2 SQIVND (reference sequence). This CDR3 is built from 15 residues. The CDR3 sequence is CASSPRTGGNQPQHF. CDR3 nucleotides: TGTGCCAGTAGCCCCAGGACAGGGGGGAATCAGCCCCAGCATTTT.

This clonotype showed up just a few times. The chain carries TRBV20-1 and TRBJ2-7, with 13 bases that match TRBD2. CDR3 length equals 15 residues. CDR1 DFQATT and CDR2 SNEGSKA come from the germline V gene (reference sequence). The junction had 9 bases not matched to a gene; V was cut back by 5 bases and J by 5 bases. This chain's CDR3 is CSAVGLAGAIDEQYF. DNA of the CDR3: TGCAGTGCTGTCGGACTAGCGGGAGCTATCGACGAGCAGTACTTC.

This clonotype was observed a handful of times. V is TRBV25-1 and J is TRBJ2-5; D is unclear. CDR3 length: 11 residues. V was cut by 2 bases and J by 4 bases, with 2 bases left in between. Germline CDR1 is MGHDK and CDR2 is SYGVNS. CDR3 bases: TGTGCCAGCAGTGAAGGAGAGACCCAGTACTTC. It is translated as CASSEGETQYF. The full variable domain, rest sourced from reference TRBV25-1 and TRBJ2-5, is EADIYQTPRYLVIGTGKKITLECSQTMGHDKMYWYQQDPGMELHLIHYSYGVNSTEKGDLSSESTVSRIRTEHFPLTLESARPSHTSQYLCASSEGETQYFGPGTRLLVL.

The gene calls are TRBV5-1 and TRBJ2-5; 8 positions agree with TRBD1. The CDR3 totals 15 residues. Germline V gene lookup returns CDR1 SGHRS and CDR2 YFSETQ. V was pared by 2 bases and J by 1 base, with 4 bases of the junction left unmatched. Here the CDR3 DNA reads TGCGCCAGCAGCTTACTAGGACAGGGCCAAGAGACCCAGTACTTC. Translated, it gives CASSLLGQGQETQYF.

Of note for this clonotype: This may come from a read error, since a much larger clone is one base off. The rearrangement joins TRBV12-3 or TRBV12-4 to TRBJ2-3, with D unresolved. CDR3 length: 15 amino acids. In nucleotides, the CDR3 is TGTGCCAACAGTTTTCCCGGTGCTAGCACAGATACGCAGTATTTT. It translates to CANSFPGASTDTQYF.

This clonotype came up many times. The rearrangement joins TRBV4-3 to TRBJ1-1, with D uncertain. CDR1 and CDR2 (germline): LGHNA, YSLEER. The germline V and J ends were trimmed by 1 base and 1 base, with 4 bases remaining between them. This CDR3 comprises 13 residues. Here the CDR3 DNA reads TGCGCCAGCAGCCAAGCGGCGAACACTGAAGCTTTCTTT. Translating it yields CASSQAANTEAFF.

This clonotype was picked up many times. The gene calls are TRBV11-2 and TRBJ2-1, with a weak D call TRBD1 (7 bases). Trimming stripped 4 bases from V and 4 bases from J, with 17 bases between. The germline V gene has CDR1 SGHAT and CDR2 FQNNGV. This CDR3 spans 16 amino acids. CDR3 DNA: TGTGCCAGCAGCTCCGGGACTTCCAGGGGGTACAATGAGCAGTTCTTC. It encodes CASSSGTSRGYNEQFF.

This clonotype was picked up many times. The genes are TRBV9 and TRBJ1-5; D gene ambiguous. The CDR3 is made up of 16 amino acids. Looked up from germline, CDR1 is SGDLS and CDR2 is YYNGEE. V lost 0 bases and J 2 bases, leaving 12 bases between the germline ends. Written as DNA, the CDR3 is TGTGCCAGCAGCGTAGTGGAGGAAAACGGCAATCAGCCCCAGCATTTT. This translates into CASSVVEENGNQPQHF.

This clonotype was seen many times. The chain joins TRBV14 to TRBJ1-6, with 7 positions matching TRBD1. The J segment lost 3 bases and the V segment lost 4 bases, leaving 3 bases of the junction unmatched. The CDR3 runs to 15 residues. Per the germline V gene, CDR1 is SGHDN and CDR2 is FVKESK. CDR3 nucleotide sequence: TGTGCCAGCAGCCGAGGGACAGACTATAATTCACCCCTCCACTTT. It translates to CASSRGTDYNSPLHF.

This clonotype was found many times. The genes are TRBV6-5 and TRBJ2-5; possibly TRBD2 for D (7 bases). This CDR3 region has 15 residues. Germline V gene sequence: CDR1 MNHEY, CDR2 SVGAGI. Trimming took off 6 bases at V and 2 bases at J, with 16 bases between the two ends. The DNA for the CDR3 is TGTGCCAGCAGCTACGTGGGGGGGGCTCAAGAGACCCAGTACTTC. Its translation: CASSYVGGAQETQYF.

With respect to this clonotype: Lacking the conserved final phenylalanine or tryptophan, this CDR3 likely reflects a read error. The limits of the CDR3 on the DNA are not certain, so only TCRdb's listed CDR3 is given. The rearrangement uses TRBV4-2 and TRBJ2-4; the table's D gene call, TRBD1, was not cross checked with the DNA. The CDR3 extends over 11 residues, inclusive of both ends. Germline lookup yields CDR1 LGHNA and CDR2 YNFKEQ. The CDR3 here is CASGKTPDSRL.

This clonotype was observed many times. The gene calls are TRBV6-2 or TRBV6-3 and TRBJ1-1; D ambiguous. CDR1 is MNHEY and CDR2 is SVGEGT in the germline V gene. The CDR3 has 12 residues. Deletions cut 1 base from V and 6 bases from J, with 6 bases between. The CDR3 spells CASSYFVSEAFF. For the CDR3, the DNA is TGTGCCAGCAGTTACTTTGTCTCTGAAGCTTTCTTT.

This chain's CDR3 is CASSRGRQETQYF. In nucleotides, the CDR3 is TGTGCCAGCAGCAGGGGAAGACAAGAGACCCAGTACTTC. This chain joins TRBV7-9 and TRBJ2-5, with a weak D call TRBD1 (5 bases). Trimming stripped 5 bases from V and 2 bases from J, with 9 bases between. The CDR3 consists of 13 residues. Germline CDR1 is SEHNR and CDR2 is FQNEAQ (reference sequence).

This clonotype was recorded a few times. The genes are TRBV12-3 or TRBV12-4 and TRBJ2-7; possibly TRBD1 for D (6 bases). The CDR3 runs to 14 residues. The V end lost 8 bases, the J end lost 0 bases, and 14 bases lay between the germline ends. CDR3 residues: CASREQGPSYEQYF. The CDR3 bases are TGTGCCAGCCGTGAACAGGGACCCTCCTACGAGCAGTACTTC.

This clonotype was observed many times. The chain uses TRBV11-2 and TRBJ2-2; 7 bases are shared with TRBD2. There are 16 residues in the CDR3. CDR1 SGHAT and CDR2 FQNNGV come from the germline V gene. V was clipped by 5 bases and J by 5 bases; unmatched bases: 11. The CDR3 nucleotides read TGTGCCAGCAGCGCACCGGGACTACCCGTGACCGGGGAGCTGTTTTTT. Protein product: CASSAPGLPVTGELFF.

The genes are TRBV29-1 and TRBJ1-1; TRBD1 agrees at 10 bases. Germline CDR1 and CDR2: SQVTM and ANQGSEA. The CDR3 runs to 15 residues. J was trimmed by 5 bases and V by 0 bases; bases with no gene match: 6. In DNA, the CDR3 is TGCAGCGTTGAAGACGCTGGGACAGGGGTGACTGAAGCTTTCTTT. This encodes CSVEDAGTGVTEAFF.

The chain links TRBV6-6 to TRBJ2-1; tentatively, D is TRBD2 (5 bases). The CDR3 consists of 16 residues. CDR1 is MNHNY, CDR2 SVGAGI, per germline (reference sequence). The germline V and J ends were trimmed by 6 bases and 4 bases, with 19 bases remaining between them. This chain's CDR3 is CASSPPGNAGYNEQFF. CDR3 coding DNA: TGTGCCAGCAGCCCCCCCGGGAACGCCGGATACAATGAGCAGTTCTTC.

This clonotype was found many times. The CDR3 sequence is CSVEARGQADTQYF. For the CDR3, the DNA is TGCAGCGTTGAAGCTAGGGGGCAGGCAGATACGCAGTATTTT. The chain is built from TRBV29-1 and TRBJ2-3; 7 bases agree with TRBD1. From germline, CDR1 is SQVTM and CDR2 ANQGSEA. V shed 1 base and J 4 bases; nucleotides not matched to a gene: 5. The CDR3 length is 14 residues.

The sample holds many counts of this clonotype. The CDR3 DNA is TGCAGCGGAGAGGTAGTCACTGAAGCTTTCTTT. The encoded protein is CSGEVVTEAFF. This sequence joins TRBV29-1 and TRBJ1-1; D unresolved. V was shortened by 7 bases and J by 4 bases, with 10 bases between the two germline ends. CDR3 length equals 11 residues. Germline V lookup: CDR1 SQVTM, CDR2 ANQGSEA.

In its sample, this clonotype was seen once. The chain has TRBV20-1 and TRBJ2-1; TRBD1 matches 9 bases. From germline, CDR1 is DFQATT and CDR2 SNEGSKA (reference sequence). The CDR3 contains 15 residues. V lost 0 bases, J lost 5 bases, and 5 bases stayed unmatched. Written as DNA, the CDR3 is TGCAGTGCTAGAGATCCGGACAGGGGCAACAATGAGCAGTTCTTC. This translates into CSARDPDRGNNEQFF.

The chain uses TRBV5-1 and TRBJ2-7, with 7 bases fitting TRBD2. The CDR3 is made up of 15 amino acids. Germline V CDR1 and CDR2: SGHRS, YFSETQ. V was pared by 4 bases and J by 6 bases, with 13 bases of the junction left unmatched. CDR3 nucleotide sequence: TGCGCCAGCAGCCCGAATCCGGGGGGAGGCATCGAGCAGTACTTC. It is translated as CASSPNPGGGIEQYF.

This clonotype has a count of ten or more. The rearrangement uses TRBV7-2 and TRBJ2-7; the D is unclear. The CDR3 spans 14 residues. The ends were cut back, 7 bases at V and 4 bases at J, with 17 bases in the middle. CDR1 is SGHTA and CDR2 is FQGNSA in the germline V gene. The CDR3 here is CASTYGPQLYEQYF. DNA for the CDR3: TGTGCCAGCACTTACGGGCCGCAACTTTACGAGCAGTACTTC. Looking up the rest from reference TRBV7-2 and TRBJ2-7 gives the full variable domain: GAGVSQSPSNKVTEKGKDVELRCDPISGHTALYWYRQSLGQGLEFLIYFQGNSAPDKSGLPSDRFSAERTGGSVSTLTIQRTQQEDSAVYLCASTYGPQLYEQYFGPGTRLTVT.

The chain recombines TRBV2 with TRBJ1-1; weak D call: TRBD1 (5 bases). This CDR3 spans 13 amino acids. Germline CDR1 reads SNHLY; CDR2 reads FYNNEI. The V end lost 6 bases, the J end lost 5 bases, and 13 bases lay between the germline ends. CDR3 sequence: CASRLGDLTEAFF. The DNA of the CDR3 is TGTGCCAGCAGGTTAGGGGATCTGACTGAAGCTTTCTTT.

The table lists this clonotype with a few counts. The gene calls are TRBV10-3 and TRBJ1-1, with 9 bases lining up with TRBD1. CDR1 is ENHRY and CDR2 is SYGVKD in the germline V gene. There are 16 residues in the CDR3. The V gene end was trimmed by 10 bases and the J gene end by 0 bases; junction bases not matched to a gene: 12. CDR3: CATLRTGATLNTEAFF. Written as DNA, the CDR3 is TGTGCCACCCTGCGGACAGGGGCGACTTTGAACACTGAAGCTTTCTTT.

This sequence joins TRBV20-1 and TRBJ2-3, with 7 nucleotides matching TRBD2. V trimming: 0 bases; J trimming: 2 bases; junction bases outside the gene matches: 11. Germline-derived CDR1 and CDR2 are DFQATT and SNEGSKA (reference sequence). The CDR3 is 17 amino acids. CDR3 amino acids: CSARDTLGRGYTDTQYF. The CDR3 nucleotides are TGCAGTGCTAGAGATACCCTGGGGCGGGGGTACACAGATACGCAGTATTTT.

In this sample, this clonotype turned up a few times. J is TRBJ1-2 and V is TRBV7-2; 8 bases are shared with TRBD1. With 6 bases clipped from V and 4 bases from J, the junction kept 7 bases outside the gene matches. From germline, CDR1 is SGHTA and CDR2 FQGNSA. The CDR3 totals 14 residues. CDR3: CASRVGQERYGYTF. DNA for the CDR3: TGTGCCAGCAGGGTGGGACAGGAACGCTATGGCTACACCTTC.

This clonotype was detected ten times or more. The chain links TRBV28 to TRBJ2-5; TRBD1 matches 7 bases. This CDR3 spans 15 amino acids. The V gene's germline CDR1 is MDHEN and CDR2 SYDVKM. V gave up 3 bases and J gave up 3 bases; unmatched junction bases: 7. The CDR3: CASSLLIGTEETQYF. The DNA for the CDR3 is TGTGCCAGCAGTTTGCTGATTGGGACAGAAGAGACCCAGTACTTC. Based on the CDR3 plus reference TRBV28 and TRBJ2-5, the full variable domain is DVKVTQSSRYLVKRTGEKVFLECVQDMDHENMFWYRQDPGLGLRLIYFSYDVKMKEKGDIPEGYSVSREKKERFSLILESASTNQTSMYLCASSLLIGTEETQYFGPGTRLLVL.

This clonotype was picked up a small number of times. The chain couples TRBV12-5 to TRBJ1-2, with D tentatively TRBD1 (6 bases). With 1 base removed from V and 7 bases from J, the gap between germline ends came to 13 bases. The CDR3 covers 14 residues. The germline CDR1 and CDR2 sequences are LGHNT and FRNRAP. The CDR3 DNA reads TGTGCTAGTGGTTTGGACAGGGTACTTGGTGGCTACACCTTC. This codes for CASGLDRVLGGYTF.